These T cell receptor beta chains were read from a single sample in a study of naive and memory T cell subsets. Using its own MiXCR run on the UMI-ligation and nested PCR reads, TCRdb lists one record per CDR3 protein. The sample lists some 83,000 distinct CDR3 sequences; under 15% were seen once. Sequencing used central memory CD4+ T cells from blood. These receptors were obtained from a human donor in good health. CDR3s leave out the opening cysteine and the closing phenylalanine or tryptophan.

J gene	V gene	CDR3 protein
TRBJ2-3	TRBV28	ASTFGWTGGRNTQY
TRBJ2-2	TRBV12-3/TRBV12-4	ASSLPLMNTGELF
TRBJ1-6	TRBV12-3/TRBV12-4	ASSLGQGAYSPLH
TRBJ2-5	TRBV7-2	ASSPFVMETQY
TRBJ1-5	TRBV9	ASSVGTGENQPQH
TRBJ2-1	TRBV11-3	ASTKGDSSYNEQF
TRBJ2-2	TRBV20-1	SARDWTSGDTGELF
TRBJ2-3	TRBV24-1	AKGLAGPTDTQY
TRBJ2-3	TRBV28	ASTPQVADTQY
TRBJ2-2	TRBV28	ASSSAGGHTGELF
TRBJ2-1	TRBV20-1	SASSLAEWSYNEQF
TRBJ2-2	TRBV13	ASSGMQLTGELF
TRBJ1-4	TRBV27	ASSLSGQGFEKLF
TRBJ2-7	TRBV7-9	ASSPGLAGDEQY
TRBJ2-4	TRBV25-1	ASSDAGGLGKNIQY
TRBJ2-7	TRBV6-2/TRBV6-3	ASRGTYSYEQY
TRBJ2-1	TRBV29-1	SGTTSGRAYNEQF
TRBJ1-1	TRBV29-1	SQQRNTEAF
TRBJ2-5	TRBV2	ARGQNQETQY
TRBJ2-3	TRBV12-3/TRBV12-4	ASSWDTDTQY
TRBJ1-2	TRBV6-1	ASRGQGDYGYT
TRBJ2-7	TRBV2	ASSYRGQGAEQY
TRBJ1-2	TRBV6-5	ASSRKTGIDYGYT
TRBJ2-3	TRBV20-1	SAQRGSTDTQY
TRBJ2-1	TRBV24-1	ATSETTSGKRNEQF
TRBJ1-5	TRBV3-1	ASSQGGSGAVGNQPQH
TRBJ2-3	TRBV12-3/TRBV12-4	ASRGGRGTDTQY
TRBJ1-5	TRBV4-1	ASSQDQGGQGRWQPQH
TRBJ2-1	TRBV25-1	AGSEARPSGSYNEQF
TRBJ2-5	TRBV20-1	SARDTSGETQY
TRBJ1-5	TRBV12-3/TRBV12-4	ASSLTPYQPQH
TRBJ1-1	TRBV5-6	ASRMRGGWTEAF
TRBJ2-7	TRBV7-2	ASSLAGLAEQY
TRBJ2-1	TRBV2	ASREALLAYYEQF
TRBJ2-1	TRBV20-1	SASGSLYNEQF
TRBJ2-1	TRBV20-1	SARDLGLSGSYNEQF
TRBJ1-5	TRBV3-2	ASSQDDPWGADVNQPQH
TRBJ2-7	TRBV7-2	ASSLKAYEQY
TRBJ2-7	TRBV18	ASSPNGDSYEQY
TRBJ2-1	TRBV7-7	ASSPGLAGSIGGYNEQF
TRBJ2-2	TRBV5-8	ASRRSRTSGRKNTGELF
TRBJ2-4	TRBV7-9	ASREINNSKAKNIQY
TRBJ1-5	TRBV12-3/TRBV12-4	ASSLTGYGNQPQH
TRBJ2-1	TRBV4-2	ASSQRQNEQF
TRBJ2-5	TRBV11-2	ASSFGTGAETQY
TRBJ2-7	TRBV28	ASSRQGDEQY